This T cell receptor beta chain was found in a study of blood T cell repertoires in COVID-19. Germline-derived CDR1 and CDR2 are SEHNR and FQNEAQ (reference sequence). The CDR3 consists of 14 residues. Losses at the gene ends were 5 bases for V and 11 bases for J; bases not matched to a gene: 12. Some clones are missing from TCRdb's copy, which holds only in-frame ones; the method was immunoSEQ multiplex PCR. The repertoire holds about 670,000 clones, with 90% as singletons. This sequence originates from a woman under 30 with acute or convalescent COVID-19. The V gene is TRBV7-9, the J gene TRBJ1-1; TRBD1 matches 9 bases. The sequencing sample was made of peripheral blood. The CDR3 spells CASSPLGTGSSAFF. In nucleotides, the CDR3 is TGTGCCAGCAGCCCTCTAGGGACAGGGAGTTCGGCTTTCTTT.